This paragraph covers one TCR beta chain sequence. Its recognized antigen is unknown. No qualities accompany the bases; no much larger clone lies one base away. The library was generated by the immunoSEQ multiplex PCR assay. TCR beta CDR3 sequencing was performed on DNA from the cultured, isolated CD4+ T cells. As for how the authors treated the data: Non-productive TCR sequences were removed, reads were trimmed to the CDR3 region, and CDR3s of at least 7 amino acids were retained. Antigen-specific clonotypes were identified using the MANAFEST web app by comparison of expansion in peptide wells against reference cultures. Positive clones required FDR<0.05 expansion versus reference and all other wells, odds ratio above 5, and frequency above 0.1% in two replicate wells. A clonotype was called cross-reactive if it was significantly expanded both in SARS-CoV-2 spike wells and in at least one common cold coronavirus spike condition. CDR3 similarity was assessed by Levenshtein distance with the stringdist R package, and unrooted trees were built with ape in R 3.6.1. In TCRdb, the immuneACCESS table is reduced to in-frame sequences with V and J assigned. These tables do not hold every clone; where another copy was compared, an unresolved V gene accounts for under half, and the others remain unexplained. From that table come the V and J calls and clone size; the DNA was used to work out D and trimming. The sample yields around 40,000 clones; approximately 67% were counted once. The top ten hold 4% to 5% of the sample.

These data come from a study of vaccination effects on CD4 cells after COVID-19 (dated by TCRdb to the early 2020s). Study-level background: To identify antigen-specific CD4+ T cell clonotypes by their expansion, the ViraFEST assay first stimulated PBMC with viral peptide pools and then applied TCR sequencing. Participants received two doses of either the BNT162b2 or the mRNA-1273 mRNA SARS-CoV-2 vaccine. Some 1.9 million PBMC per well were cultured with approximately 10 ug/ml peptides in IMDM containing roughly 5% human AB serum, approximately 10 IU/ml IL-2 and gentamicin. SARS-CoV-2 spike-specific CD4+ TCR repertoires from before and after mRNA vaccination were compared in COVID-19 convalescent patients and in infection-naive vaccine recipients. The full study included approximately nine COVID-19 convalescent patients and several SARS-CoV-2-naive healthy vaccine recipients. The Oncomine TCR Beta short-read assay on an Illumina iSeq 100 was used to sequence cultures from other donors in the study. What the work shows at the level of the full study, not this receptor alone: Among healthy vaccine recipients, nearly all vaccine-induced clones were SARS-CoV-2 mono-reactive, and only 1 of 255 was cross-reactive with common cold coronaviruses. Only a small number of convalescent patients were included, and no early post-infection timepoints were available, which limited the study. Marked clonal contraction was observed in both infection-induced and vaccine-induced clones at late post-vaccination timepoints, consistent with waning T cell responses.

After about 10 days of culture, CD4+ T cells were isolated with the EasySep CD4+ T cell isolation kit. None of the healthy vaccine recipients had a prior SARS-CoV-2 infection, which was confirmed by nucleocapsid antibody tests that came back negative both before and after vaccination. On days 3 and 7, half of the culture medium was replaced with fresh IL-2-containing medium. Unless otherwise noted, each peptide stimulation condition was cultured in triplicate wells. PBMC were separated from whole blood using Ficoll-Paque Plus gradient centrifugation and were then either cryopreserved at -140C or used fresh. The QIAamp micro DNA kit was used to extract genomic DNA from the cultured CD4+ T cells. The germline V gene (reference sequence) sets CDR1 to LGHDT and CDR2 to YNNKEL. V lost 1 base and J lost 5 bases; the stretch between them is 18 bases long. The CDR3 numbers 16 residues from cysteine through phenylalanine. The entry retains the CDR3 DNA only, 48 bases that are in frame from base 1.

Specimen: CD4+ T cells from PBMCs cultured without peptide, collected before COVID-19 vaccination. This receptor was obtained from a human donor who received a COVID-19 vaccine. Recombination joined TRBV3-1 (or the pseudogene TRBV3-2) with TRBJ2-7; the best D guess is TRBD2, with 5 bases matching. Here the CDR3 is given as CASSQGRRTDVNEQYF. The base sequence is TGTGCCAGCAGCCAAGGAAGAAGGACTGATGTCAACGAGCAGTACTTC.